This TCR beta chain is drawn from a study of blood T cell repertoires in COVID-19. J lost 3 bases, V lost 3 bases, and 3 bases had no gene match. The CDR3 sequence is 15 residues long. Germline values: CDR1 MNHNS, CDR2 SASEGT. Repertoires were generated with immunoSEQ multiplex PCR, while TCRdb's copy carries only in-frame clones and drops some. The sample carries hundreds of thousands of clones, nearly 90% recorded once. In terms of age and location, participants ranged from roughly 18 to 90 years and lived in about two dozen US areas. The sequenced sample was PBMCs or T cells enriched from blood (not recorded which). The chain couples TRBV6-1 to TRBJ1-4, with TRBD1 matching 8 bases. This clonotype was obtained from a woman aged 40 to 49 with acute COVID-19. CDR3 region: CASSDRTGPNEKLFF. CDR3 nucleotide sequence: TGTGCCAGCAGTGACAGGACAGGGCCTAATGAAAAACTGTTTTTT.